The entry below gives a single T cell receptor (beta chain) sequence along with its context. Its antigen remains unidentified. Unexposed donor CD4+ T cells date from about 2011-2018, before the COVID-19 pandemic. Isolation of CD4+ T cells took place after less than 13 days in culture. Unexposed-donor CD4+ T cells were probed with SARS-CoV-2 S/N and four cold-coronavirus spikes, cells permitting. Between the trimmed V and J ends, which lost 4 bases and 1 base, there was a span of 15 bases. The V gene's germline CDR1 is SGHNT and CDR2 YYREEE (reference sequence). The CDR3 totals 15 residues. The data were produced by immunoSEQ multiplex PCR, yet TCRdb's version contains in-frame clones alone and is incomplete. This table holds 20,000 or so clones, over 70% found once. This sample stems from a study of CD4 T cells in relation to SARS-CoV-2 and coronaviruses.

The source of this sequence is a human donor in good health. V usage is TRBV5-4 and J usage is TRBJ2-7; a possible D gene is TRBD2 (6 bases). What was sequenced was CD4+ T cells from PBMCs, cultured in vitro. CDR3 in amino acids: CASSPSVGGSYEQYF. CDR3 DNA: TGTGCCAGCAGCCCTAGCGTTGGGGGGTCCTACGAGCAGTACTTC.